The 22 T cell receptor beta chains below all came from one sample that was sequenced in a study of shared clonotypes between healthy human individuals. Data came from immunoSEQ multiplex PCR; TCRdb stores just in-frame clones and leaves some out. The sample gives about 680,000 clones, roughly 70% of which show up once; approximately 1.8% is in the top ten. The sequencing sample was made of memory CD4+ T cells sorted from blood. The sample's subset: CD45RA-negative fraction. The receptors shown here come from a woman in her twenties or thirties in good health.

The rearrangement uses TRBV30 and TRBJ1-1; D gene uncertain. With 5 bases removed from V and 1 base from J, the gap between germline ends came to 8 bases. CDR1 GTSNPN and CDR2 SVGIG come from the germline V gene (reference sequence). There are 12 residues in the CDR3. The CDR3 here is CAWAGQNTEAFF. The DNA for the CDR3 is TGTGCCTGGGCCGGGCAGAACACTGAAGCTTTCTTT.

Ten or more counts support this clone. J is TRBJ2-1 and V is TRBV5-1; 10 bases match TRBD2. J gave up 4 bases and V 4 bases, and 5 bases lay outside the gene matches. CDR1 and CDR2 (germline): SGHRS, YFSETQ. The CDR3 is 15 amino acids. The CDR3 spells CASSHASGGYNEQFF. In DNA form, the CDR3 reads TGCGCCAGCAGCCACGCTAGCGGGGGATACAATGAGCAGTTCTTC.

This chain uses TRBV10-3 with TRBJ1-1; tentative D call: TRBD1 (5 bases). This CDR3 spans 15 amino acids. Trimming pared 4 bases from V and 4 bases from J, leaving 16 bases between. CDR1 and CDR2 from the germline V gene are ENHRY and SYGVKD. This CDR3 reads CAISGGVQSTTEAFF. The CDR3 nucleotides are TGTGCCATCAGTGGAGGGGTGCAATCCACCACTGAAGCTTTCTTT.

The V and J genes are TRBV9 and TRBJ1-1; D unclear. The CDR3 runs 18 residues. V gave up 0 bases and J gave up 1 base, with 19 bases separating them. Germline lookup yields CDR1 SGDLS and CDR2 YYNGEE. The CDR3 DNA is TGTGCCAGCAGCGTAGCGAAGGTTGGAGCCGGTGAGAACACTGAAGCTTTCTTT. Encoded protein: CASSVAKVGAGENTEAFF.

A single count supports this clone. The CDR3 bases are TGTGCCAGCTCACCTTCAAGTAACCACTACGAGCAGTACTTC. Translating it yields CASSPSSNHYEQYF. The chain employs TRBV18 and TRBJ2-7; D unresolved. V was pared by 3 bases and J by 3 bases, with 12 bases between. Per germline, CDR1 KGHSH and CDR2 LQKENI. This CDR3 has 14 amino acids.

The chain links TRBV2 to TRBJ2-5; D perhaps matches TRBD2 (6 bases). Germline CDR1 is SNHLY and CDR2 is FYNNEI. The CDR3 loop spans 14 amino acids. V was cut by 5 bases and J by 5 bases, with 15 bases left in between. For the CDR3, the DNA is TGTGCCAGCAGTCGCTCGACTAGGGGTGAGACCCAGTACTTC. Translated, it gives CASSRSTRGETQYF.

This clone was seen a single time. The chain has TRBV7-9 and TRBJ2-5; perhaps D is TRBD1 or TRBD2 (5 bases each). The CDR3 loop spans 15 amino acids. Germline CDR1 SEHNR, CDR2 FQNEAQ (reference sequence). Trimming cost V 6 bases and J 5 bases, with 19 bases left between them. The CDR3 coding sequence is TGTGCCAGCAGTCCGGACACGGGACGCCAGGAGACCCAGTACTTC. It translates to CASSPDTGRQETQYF.

In DNA form, the CDR3 reads TGTGCCAGCAGCCAAGATCTCCCCCCAGTCGGCGAGCAGTACTTC. Its translation: CASSQDLPPVGEQYF. V and J are TRBV4-2 and TRBJ2-7; D gene ambiguous. Germline values: CDR1 LGHNA, CDR2 YNFKEQ. The CDR3 runs 15 residues. The V and J ends lost 0 bases and 6 bases respectively, with 15 bases between them.

The chain couples TRBV4-1 to TRBJ1-1, with 7 bases lining up with TRBD1. This CDR3 has 14 amino acids. Germline assignment: CDR1 MGHRA and CDR2 YSYEKL. The V and J ends lost 3 bases and 4 bases, in that order; junction bases with no gene match: 5. CDR3 in DNA: TGCGCCAGCAGCCAGGGAGGGACAGCCACTGAAGCTTTCTTT. It encodes CASSQGGTATEAFF.

On this clone itself: Different DNA sequences within this sample yield the same CDR3. The rearrangement links TRBV7-6 to TRBJ2-5, with 7 bases aligning to TRBD1. CDR1 and CDR2 (germline): SGHVS, FNYEAQ. This CDR3 comprises 13 residues. V was clipped by 6 bases and J by 3 bases; unmatched bases: 4. In nucleotides, the CDR3 is TGTGCCAGCAGTTCCGGGACAGAAGAGACCCAGTACTTC. It yields the protein CASSSGTEETQYF. Full variable domain (rest looked up from reference TRBV7-6 and TRBJ2-5): GAGVSQSPRYKVTKRGQDVALRCDPISGHVSLYWYRQALGQGPEFLTYFNYEAQQDKSGLPNDRFSAERPEGSISTLTIQRTEQRDSAMYRCASSSGTEETQYFGPGTRLLVL.

The table lists this clone with many counts. The gene calls are TRBV7-2 and TRBJ2-4; D might be TRBD2 (6 bases). Germline V gene data show CDR1 as SGHTA and CDR2 as FQGNSA. This CDR3 has 13 residues. V was pared by 4 bases and J by 9 bases, with 13 bases between. CDR3 residues: CASSSGTGSIQYF. Here the CDR3 DNA reads TGTGCCAGCAGCTCGGGGACCGGGAGCATTCAGTACTTC.

The chain carries TRBV18 and TRBJ1-2; the D is unclear. V gave up 2 bases and J gave up 1 base, with 14 bases separating them. The CDR3 runs to 16 residues. Germline V gene sequence: CDR1 KGHSH, CDR2 LQKENI. The CDR3 DNA reads as TGTGCCAGCTCACCAAGTTACCGCGAAGGTAACTATGGCTACACCTTC. As protein: CASSPSYREGNYGYTF.

This clone was found many times. The chain has TRBV30 and TRBJ2-1; D is uncertain. The CDR3 has 10 amino acids. V was trimmed by 2 bases and J by 11 bases, leaving 7 bases between them. Per germline, CDR1 GTSNPN and CDR2 SVGIG (reference sequence). CDR3 amino acids: CAWSQQQQFF. Written as DNA, the CDR3 is TGTGCCTGGAGTCAACAGCAGCAGTTCTTC.

The chain is built from TRBV28 and TRBJ1-4; 8 bases fit TRBD1. The CDR3 spans 14 residues. The germline gives CDR1 MDHEN, CDR2 SYDVKM. Trimming removed 5 bases from V and 4 bases from J; junction bases left unmatched: 3. The CDR3 bases are TGTGCCAGCAGTCCAGGACAGGGTAATGAAAAACTGTTTTTT. This codes for CASSPGQGNEKLFF. Full variable domain (remainder filled in from reference TRBV28 and TRBJ1-4): DVKVTQSSRYLVKRTGEKVFLECVQDMDHENMFWYRQDPGLGLRLIYFSYDVKMKEKGDIPEGYSVSREKKERFSLILESASTNQTSMYLCASSPGQGNEKLFFGSGTQLSVL.

The rearrangement uses TRBV6-6 and TRBJ2-5; 14 bases line up with TRBD2. Germline V lookup: CDR1 MNHNY, CDR2 SVGAGI (reference sequence). V shed 7 bases and J 12 bases; nucleotides not matched to a gene: 16. There are 16 residues in the CDR3. The CDR3 sequence is CASNAPGLAGAGAEYF. The CDR3 DNA follows: TGTGCCAGCAACGCCCCGGGACTAGCGGGAGCCGGGGCGGAGTACTTC.

The count of this clone is one. This rearrangement joins TRBV6-5 to TRBJ1-2, with D tentatively TRBD1 (5 bases). Trimming cost V 6 bases and J 5 bases, with 13 bases left between them. CDR1 MNHEY and CDR2 SVGAGI come from the germline V gene. This CDR3 comprises 13 residues. CDR3 in amino acids: CASSYDSSYGYTF. In DNA form, the CDR3 reads TGTGCCAGCAGCTATGACAGCTCATATGGCTACACCTTC.

The chain uses TRBV19 and TRBJ2-5; D is possibly TRBD2 (5 bases). CDR3 length: 16 amino acids. Germline CDR1 reads LNHDA; CDR2 reads SQIVND (reference sequence). The V and J ends lost 5 bases and 5 bases respectively, with 21 bases between them. The CDR3 loop is CASSQRGGPSGETQYF. The DNA of the CDR3 is TGTGCCAGTAGTCAACGCGGAGGACCCTCCGGGGAGACCCAGTACTTC.

J is TRBJ2-6 and V is TRBV5-6, with D perhaps being TRBD1 or TRBD2 (5 bases each). The CDR3 is 16 amino acids. Trimming took off 2 bases at V and 2 bases at J, with 11 bases between the two ends. The germline gives CDR1 SGHDT, CDR2 YYEEEE. CDR3 sequence: CASSFVGTAGANVLTF. CDR3 bases: TGTGCCAGCAGCTTTGTAGGGACCGCTGGGGCCAACGTCCTGACTTTC.

This clone was observed once. The CDR3 spells CASSETGGHYNEQFF. The CDR3 DNA follows: TGCGCCAGCAGTGAGACCGGGGGACACTACAATGAGCAGTTCTTC. The V and J genes are TRBV10-2 and TRBJ2-1; D might be TRBD1 or TRBD2, each matching 6 bases. The germline CDR1 and CDR2 sequences are WSHSY and SAAADI. There are 15 residues in the CDR3. Trimming cost V 2 bases and J 3 bases, with 11 bases left between them.

The J gene is TRBJ2-7, the V gene TRBV4-1; D is undetermined. Per germline, CDR1 MGHRA and CDR2 YSYEKL. CDR3 length equals 14 residues. V was shortened by 0 bases and J by 4 bases, with 10 bases between the two germline ends. CDR3 nucleotide sequence: TGCGCCAGCAGCCAAGATCCGGGCCTATACGAGCAGTACTTC. Residues: CASSQDPGLYEQYF.

The rearrangement joins TRBV6-5 to TRBJ2-1; 12 bases align to TRBD2. The CDR3 spans 14 residues. V was clipped by 5 bases and J by 7 bases; unmatched bases: 3. In germline, CDR1 is MNHEY, CDR2 SVGAGI. DNA for the CDR3: TGTGCCAGCAGTAGGGGACTAGCGGGTAATGAGCAGTTCTTC. Translated: CASSRGLAGNEQFF.

The CDR3 region has the DNA TGTGCCAGCAGTTTTGGGCGCGGTGTTAATCAGCCCCAGCATTTT. Its protein is CASSFGRGVNQPQHF. This chain uses TRBV27 with TRBJ1-5; D not resolved. Germline CDR1 is MNHEY and CDR2 is SMNVEV (reference sequence). This CDR3 has 15 residues. The V gene lost 3 bases and the J gene lost 4 bases, with 13 bases spanning the gap.